Listed below are T cell receptor beta chains from one sample, sequenced in a study of PD-1 blockade in mismatch repair-deficient tumors. Sequencing used immunoSEQ multiplex PCR; TCRdb keeps in-frame clones, though not all of them. The repertoire holds 15,000 to 20,000 clones, with around 82% as singletons. The specimen comprised PBMCs, sampled before pembrolizumab treatment. These receptors were taken from an adult with mismatch repair-deficient cancer. Each CDR3 is given with its conserved first and last residue. D genes are given only for firm matches. For some rows the clone size is stated as once, few or many, or as a class when expanded; others skip it.

j_call clone_size v_call d_call cdr3_aa cdr3_nt
TRBJ2-7 - TRBV5-1 TRBD1 CASSRDRGRNEQYF TGCGCCAGCAGCCGCGACAGGGGGCGAAACGAGCAGTACTTC
TRBJ2-5 - TRBV5-6 - CASSTGYSSLGTQYF TGTGCCAGCAGCACGGGATATAGCTCACTGGGGACCCAGTACTTC
TRBJ2-7 - TRBV30 - CAWSGLAPHPYEQYF TGTGCCTGGAGTGGGCTAGCTCCCCACCCCTACGAGCAGTACTTC
TRBJ2-1 - TRBV28 TRBD2 CASSYSLGTSGSNEQFF TGTGCCAGCAGTTATTCCTTAGGGACTAGCGGGAGTAATGAGCAGTTCTTC
TRBJ1-1 - TRBV19 TRBD1 CAVLDRGYTEAFF TGTGCCGTTTTAGACAGGGGGTACACTGAAGCTTTCTTT
TRBJ2-7 few TRBV10-3 - CAISETSYEQYF TGTGCCATCAGTGAGACCTCCTACGAGCAGTACTTC
TRBJ2-7 - TRBV11-3 TRBD2 CASSQSDSGRAGSYEQYF TGTGCCAGCAGCCAAAGTGATAGCGGGAGGGCCGGTTCCTACGAGCAGTACTTC
TRBJ2-1 - TRBV7-8 - CASSIREPPYNEQFF TGTGCCAGCAGCATCCGGGAGCCGCCCTACAATGAGCAGTTCTTC
TRBJ2-3 few TRBV5-1 TRBD2 CASSLGTSGTSTDTQYF TGCGCCAGCAGCTTGGGGACTAGCGGGACTTCCACAGATACGCAGTATTTT
TRBJ2-7 - TRBV5-1 - CASSPETTYEQYF TGCGCCAGCAGCCCGGAGACAACCTACGAGCAGTACTTC
TRBJ2-5 - TRBV4-1 TRBD2 CASSQVAGGGETQYF TGCGCCAGCAGCCAAGTGGCGGGAGGCGGAGAGACCCAGTACTTC
TRBJ1-3 few TRBV28 - CASSPIAGDLTVSHSGNTIYF TGTGCCAGCAGTCCCATAGCGGGGGACTTAACGGTCTCCCACTCTGGAAACACCATATATTTT
TRBJ2-7 few TRBV5-8 - CASRLPNLYEQYF TGTGCCAGCAGACTTCCTAATCTCTACGAGCAGTACTTC
TRBJ2-7 - TRBV6-1 - CASSEMVDEQYF TGTGCCAGCAGTGAAATGGTCGACGAGCAGTACTTC
TRBJ2-2 few TRBV9 TRBD2 CASTGGSPTGELFF TGTGCCAGCACGGGCGGGAGCCCCACCGGGGAGCTGTTTTTT
TRBJ1-2 few TRBV28 TRBD1 CASSLLTGGEYYGYTF TGTGCCAGCAGTTTACTCACAGGGGGCGAGTACTATGGCTACACCTTC
TRBJ1-2 - TRBV15 - CATSEGDGDGYTF TGTGCCACCAGCGAAGGGGATGGTGATGGCTACACCTTC